The subject of this entry is one T cell receptor (beta chain). Sequencing used immunoSEQ multiplex PCR; TCRdb keeps in-frame clones, though not all of them. The data hold under 85,000 clones, with 85% to 95% observed a single time. The source of the sample is a study of technical replicates of blood from several donors. CDR1 and CDR2 (germline): GTSNPN, SVGIG (reference sequence). The CDR3 contains 15 residues. V lost 1 base and J lost 7; bases outside the gene matches: 8. Sequencing was carried out using T cells isolated from PBMCs. The TCR was taken from a human donor in good health. The V call is TRBV30, the J call TRBJ2-1; 9 nucleotides match TRBD2. CDR3 protein: CAWSALAGLMNEQFF. In DNA, the CDR3 is TGTGCCTGGAGTGCCCTAGCGGGATTAATGAATGAGCAGTTCTTC.